This T cell receptor beta chain comes out of a study of blood T cell repertoires in COVID-19. Study at large: T cells, B-cell-depleted T cells, or PBMCs supplied cDNA or gDNA.

Individuals aged about 18 to 89 years were recruited from about two dozen US areas. Clinical histories supplied by participants themselves formed the basis of cohort assignment. Original processing methods: Counts of nucleated cells, estimated from reference gene primer amplification, were obtained. Here immunoSEQ multiplex PCR was the method, and the copy in TCRdb shows in-frame clones only, minus some. V, J and clone size are taken as reported in that table, and D and trimming were inferred from the DNA itself. The data hold fewer than 400,000 clones, with about nine tenths observed a single time. This CDR3 has 15 residues. Germline-derived CDR1 and CDR2 are MNHEY and SVGAGI. V trimming: 4 bases; J trimming: 3 bases; junction bases outside the gene matches: 8.

This chain joins TRBV6-5 and TRBJ2-7, with 8 bases identical to TRBD1. This TCR was sampled from a man in his 60s who had recovered from COVID-19. The sequenced material came from PBMCs or T cells enriched from blood (not recorded which). This chain's CDR3 is CASSSPGQVNYEQYF. CDR3 DNA: TGTGCCAGCAGTTCTCCGGGACAGGTGAACTACGAGCAGTACTTC.